One sample yielded the 10 T cell receptor beta chains listed below, sequenced in a study of T-cell reconstitution after alpha-beta-depleted transplantation in children. Researchers prepared the TCRbeta library using unique molecular identifiers, the study reports. TCRdb fed the PCR reads into MiXCR, producing one record per CDR3 protein. This sample carries under 300,000 distinct CDR3 sequences, roughly 12% of them seen once, and the ten largest clones take about a quarter. The specimen was peripheral blood, collected 180 days after TCRalphabeta/CD19-depleted stem cell transplant. The receptors shown here come from a male patient aged 2-9 years who had a stem cell transplant for chronic granulomatous disease, so the T cells may come from the graft donor.

The table lists this clonotype with many counts. CDR3 sequence reads: CASRRDSSHEETQYF. CDR3 in DNA: TGTGCCAGCAGGAGGGACTCGAGTCACGAGGAGACCCAGTACTTC. The chain carries TRBV2 and TRBJ2-5, with D possibly matching TRBD2 (6 bases). Trimming shortened V by 6 bases and J by 5 bases, and 19 bases separated the two germline ends. Germline loops: CDR1 SNHLY, CDR2 FYNNEI. This CDR3 is 15 amino acids long.

There are many counts of this clonotype. The rearrangement uses TRBV20-1 and TRBJ2-7, with 8 positions matching TRBD2. The CDR3 sequence is 14 residues long. Germline CDR1 and CDR2: DFQATT and SNEGSKA (reference sequence). The trim removed 3 bases at V and 0 bases at J, leaving 4 bases unmatched. The CDR3 reads CSASREGPSYEQYF. The CDR3 DNA reads as TGCAGTGCTAGCCGGGAGGGCCCCTCCTACGAGCAGTACTTC.

This clonotype was observed at least ten times. This chain connects TRBV30 to TRBJ2-4; possibly TRBD1 for D (7 bases). Germline-derived CDR1 and CDR2 are GTSNPN and SVGIG (reference sequence). Trimming cost V 0 bases and J 6 bases, with 21 bases left between them. This CDR3 spans 17 amino acids. The CDR3 nucleotides are TGTGCCTGGAGTGTCCCTAGGACAGGAGGGACCAGAAACATTCAGTACTTC. This gives the protein CAWSVPRTGGTRNIQYF. Drawing the rest from reference TRBV30 and TRBJ2-4, the complete variable domain is SQTIHQWPATLVQPVGSPLSLECTVEGTSNPNLYWYRQAAGRGLQLLFYSVGIGQISSEVPQNLSASRPQDRQFILSSKKLLLSDSGFYLCAWSVPRTGGTRNIQYFGAGTRLSVL.

A note on this clonotype: Since a much larger clone is just one base distant, this may be a read error. This chain uses TRBV29-1 with TRBJ2-3; 7 bases are shared with TRBD2. The V gene's germline CDR1 is SQVTM and CDR2 ANQGSEA. The CDR3 loop spans 14 amino acids. V dropped 7 bases and J dropped 2; count of bases not matched to a gene: 9. CDR3 loop: CSDLDLADTDTQYF. The CDR3 bases are TGCAGCGACCTGGACCTAGCGGACACAGATACGCAGTATTTT.

The V gene is TRBV19, the J gene TRBJ2-2; D is unresolved. This CDR3 has 15 residues. Trimming took 6 bases from V and 0 from J, leaving 11 bases between them. The germline V gene has CDR1 LNHDA and CDR2 SQIVND (reference sequence). The CDR3 sequence: CASRPGIPNTGELFF. The CDR3 DNA reads as TGTGCCAGTAGGCCAGGAATACCGAACACCGGGGAGCTGTTTTTT.

This clonotype was recorded many times. The chain links TRBV28 to TRBJ2-2; no clear D gene. Deletions cut 4 bases from V and 5 bases from J, with 8 bases between. The CDR3 is made up of 13 amino acids. CDR1 is MDHEN and CDR2 is SYDVKM in the germline V gene. The CDR3 DNA follows: TGTGCCAGCAGTTATTTGCGGACCGGGGAGCTGTTTTTT. This codes for CASSYLRTGELFF.

Many counts were recorded for this clonotype. The gene calls are TRBV5-1 and TRBJ2-5; the match to TRBD1 covers 7 bases. The length of the CDR3 is 14 residues. V lost 2 bases and J lost 1; bases outside the gene matches: 2. Germline V CDR1 and CDR2: SGHRS, YFSETQ. The CDR3 DNA sequence: TGCGCCAGCAGCTTCCGGGACAGCCAAGAGACCCAGTACTTC. Translating gives CASSFRDSQETQYF.

This clonotype has at least ten counts. This chain uses TRBV28 with TRBJ2-7, with D possibly TRBD1 on 6 matching bases. V was cut by 5 bases and J by 0 bases, with 14 bases left in between. The germline V gene encodes CDR1 MDHEN and CDR2 SYDVKM. The CDR3 has 15 amino acids. CDR3 nucleotide sequence: TGTGCCAGCAGTAGTGGGGGCTTCTCCTCCTACGAGCAGTACTTC. It specifies CASSSGGFSSYEQYF.

The sample holds many counts of this clonotype. V gene TRBV10-2 combines with J gene TRBJ2-2, with 9 bases that match TRBD2. CDR3 length equals 17 residues. V lost 3 bases, J lost 2 bases, and 7 bases stayed unmatched. Germline V gene lookup returns CDR1 WSHSY and CDR2 SAAADI. This chain's CDR3 is CASSEPASGVNTGELFF. The CDR3 nucleotides are TGCGCCAGCAGTGAACCCGCTAGCGGGGTCAACACCGGGGAGCTGTTTTTT.

J is TRBJ2-4 and V is TRBV4-3; 11 nucleotides match TRBD1. The trim removed 4 bases at V and 6 bases at J, leaving 11 bases unmatched. This CDR3 has 17 residues. Per germline, CDR1 LGHNA and CDR2 YSLEER. CDR3 sequence (DNA): TGCGCCAGCAGCCTAATCCCCATCGGGACAGGGGGAAACATTCAGTACTTC. This encodes CASSLIPIGTGGNIQYF.